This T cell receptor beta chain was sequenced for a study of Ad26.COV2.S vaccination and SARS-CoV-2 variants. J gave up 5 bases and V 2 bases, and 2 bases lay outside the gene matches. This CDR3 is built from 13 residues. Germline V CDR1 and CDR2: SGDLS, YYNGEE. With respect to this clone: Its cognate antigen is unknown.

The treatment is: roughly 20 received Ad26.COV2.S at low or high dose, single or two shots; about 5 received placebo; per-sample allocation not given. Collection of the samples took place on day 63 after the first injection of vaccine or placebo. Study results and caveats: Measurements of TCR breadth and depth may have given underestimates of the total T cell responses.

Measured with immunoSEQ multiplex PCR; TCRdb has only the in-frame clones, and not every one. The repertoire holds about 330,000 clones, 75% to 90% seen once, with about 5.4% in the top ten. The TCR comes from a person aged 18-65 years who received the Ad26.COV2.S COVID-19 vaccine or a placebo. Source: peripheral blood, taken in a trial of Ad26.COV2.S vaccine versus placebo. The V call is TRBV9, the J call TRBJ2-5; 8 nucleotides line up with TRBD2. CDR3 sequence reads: CASSVGLVETQYF. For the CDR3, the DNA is TGTGCCAGCAGCGTGGGACTAGTGGAGACCCAGTACTTC. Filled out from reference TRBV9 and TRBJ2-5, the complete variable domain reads DSGVTQTPKHLITATGQRVTLRCSPRSGDLSVYWYQQSLDQGLQFLIQYYNGEERAKGNILERFSAQQFPDLHSELNLSSLELGDSALYFCASSVGLVETQYFGPGTRLLVL.